The 8 T cell receptor beta chains given below trace back to one sample, sequenced in a study of molecular identifiers for immune sequencing clone quantification. TCRdb redid the calling of the PCR reads with MiXCR, one entry per CDR3 protein. The sample has around 460,000 distinct CDR3 sequences, around 23% seen once. The sequencing input was naive CD8+ T cells from blood, with Jurkat cell RNA spiked in. Subset described: FACS-sorted CD8+CD4-CCR7+CD45RA+ naive T cells. These receptors originate from a human donor in good health. Some libraries in this study had Jurkat cell RNA spiked in.

Ten or more counts support this clonotype. The chain is built from TRBV30 and TRBJ1-1; D is unresolved. The germline V and J ends were trimmed by 3 bases and 0 bases, with 8 bases remaining between them. The germline V gene has CDR1 GTSNPN and CDR2 SVGIG (reference sequence). The CDR3 is made up of 13 amino acids. In nucleotides, the CDR3 is TGTGCCTGGAGCACGGCCATGAACACTGAAGCTTTCTTT. It encodes CAWSTAMNTEAFF.

This clonotype has a count of ten or more. A junction end diverges from the germline sequence, so it may reflect a read error. DNA for the CDR3: TGTGCCAGCAGTTTGGCGGGGGTGCCTAACTATGGCTACACCTTC. Translation: CASSLAGVPNYGYTF. V gene TRBV5-6 combines with J gene TRBJ1-2; D might be TRBD1 (5 bases). Germline V gene sequence: CDR1 SGHDT, CDR2 YYEEEE. CDR3 size: 15 residues.

This chain links TRBV2 with TRBJ1-1; D is uncertain. CDR1 SNHLY and CDR2 FYNNEI come from the germline V gene. The CDR3 has 14 amino acids. V was pared by 2 bases and J by 6 bases, with 13 bases between. The DNA for the CDR3 is TGTGCCAGCAGTGAATTCGACCTAGGCGCTGAAGCTTTCTTT. Protein: CASSEFDLGAEAFF.

The J gene is TRBJ2-7, the V gene TRBV4-3; D is unclear. V was trimmed by 0 bases and J by 2 bases, leaving 11 bases between them. Germline-derived CDR1 and CDR2 are LGHNA and YSLEER. There are 15 residues in the CDR3. CDR3 nucleotides: TGCGCCAGCAGCCAAGATTTGAACTCAGCCTACGAGCAGTACTTC. This translates into CASSQDLNSAYEQYF.

To note about this clonotype: A much larger clone differs from this one at a single base, so this may be a read error. The CDR3 bases are TGTGCCAGCAGCCCGGGACCAGCCGAGGAGCAGTACTTC. Translated: CASSPGPAEEQYF. The chain is built from TRBV6-2 or TRBV6-3 and TRBJ2-7, with D possibly called TRBD1 or TRBD2 (5 bases each). Trimming cost V 6 bases and J 7 bases, with 16 bases left between them. The CDR3 sequence is 13 residues long. The germline CDR1 and CDR2 sequences are MNHEY and SVGEGT.

This clonotype came up many times. The V gene is TRBV9, the J gene TRBJ1-2; D call uncertain. Germline values: CDR1 SGDLS, CDR2 YYNGEE. The length of the CDR3 is 16 residues. Deletions cut 0 bases from V and 1 base from J, with 13 bases between. CDR3 region: CASSVAFSGLNYGYTF. The CDR3 DNA sequence: TGTGCCAGCAGCGTAGCTTTCTCAGGACTTAACTATGGCTACACCTTC.

The chain has TRBV6-2 or TRBV6-3 and TRBJ2-7; D may be TRBD2 (7 bases). The V gene's germline CDR1 is MNHEY and CDR2 SVGEGT. CDR3 size: 14 residues. Trimming pared 6 bases from V and 1 base from J, leaving 13 bases between. This CDR3 is CASSPGGLSYEQYF. The CDR3 DNA follows: TGTGCCAGCAGCCCGGGGGGCCTATCCTACGAGCAGTACTTC.

Of note for this clonotype: The junction does not match germline at one end; this may be a read error. This chain joins TRBV6-4 and TRBJ2-7; TRBD1 aligns across 7 bases. Germline V gene sequence: CDR1 MRHNA, CDR2 SNTAGT. The length of the CDR3 is 9 residues. The CDR3 loop is CASSDWDSF. CDR3 bases: TGTGCCAGCAGTGATTGGGACAGCTTC.